These 21 T cell receptor beta chains came from one sample sequenced in a study of blood T cell repertoires in COVID-19. Using immunoSEQ multiplex PCR, the repertoire was profiled, and TCRdb retains in-frame clones only, with some absent. The sample includes about 210,000 clones, 92% of them seen just once. Sequencing input: peripheral blood. Receptor source: a man aged 25 to 40 with acute or convalescent COVID-19.

The rearrangement links TRBV5-1 to TRBJ2-7; TRBD1 matches at 8 bases. Germline-derived CDR1 and CDR2 are SGHRS and YFSETQ. The CDR3 runs to 14 residues. The V gene end was trimmed by 4 bases and the J gene end by 3 bases; junction bases not matched to a gene: 6. CDR3 loop: CASSLGTGNYEQYF. In nucleotides, the CDR3 is TGCGCCAGCAGCCTTGGGACAGGAAACTACGAGCAGTACTTC.

This chain connects TRBV27 to TRBJ2-7; TRBD1 matches 10 bases. CDR1 is MNHEY and CDR2 is SMNVEV in the germline V gene (reference sequence). The J segment lost 6 bases and the V segment lost 7 bases, leaving 12 bases of the junction unmatched. The CDR3 totals 15 residues. The CDR3 nucleotides read TGTGCCAGCACCCCCCCCGGGACAGGGGTCTGCGAGCAGTACTTC. Translating gives CASTPPGTGVCEQYF.

This sequence joins TRBV6-6 and TRBJ1-5; tentative D call: TRBD1 (6 bases). The CDR3 runs to 15 residues. Germline V gene data show CDR1 as MNHNY and CDR2 as SVGAGI (reference sequence). V was shortened by 4 bases and J by 6 bases, with 16 bases between the two germline ends. The CDR3 loop reads CASSLNGGAPQPQHF. CDR3 nucleotides: TGTGCCAGCAGTTTAAACGGGGGGGCTCCTCAGCCCCAGCATTTT.

The V call is TRBV30, the J call TRBJ1-3; no clear D gene. Germline V gives CDR1 GTSNPN, CDR2 SVGIG (reference sequence). This CDR3 contains 16 residues. With 2 bases removed from V and 0 bases from J, the gap between germline ends came to 14 bases. The CDR3 here is CAWSWVHRASGNTIYF. For the CDR3, the DNA is TGTGCCTGGAGTTGGGTCCACAGAGCCTCTGGAAACACCATATATTTT.

The chain employs TRBV5-4 and TRBJ2-5; 7 bases fit TRBD2. CDR1 and CDR2 from the germline V gene are SGHNT and YYREEE (reference sequence). V was pared by 2 bases and J by 7 bases, with 5 bases of the junction left unmatched. This CDR3 is built from 13 residues. CDR3 nucleotide sequence: TGTGCCAGCAGCTTTGGGGGGGAGAGGACCCAGTACTTC. This encodes CASSFGGERTQYF.

Only one count was recorded for this clone. This chain uses TRBV28 with TRBJ2-3, with 9 bases lining up with TRBD1. V trimming: 7 bases; J trimming: 2 bases; junction bases outside the gene matches: 10. In germline, CDR1 is MDHEN, CDR2 SYDVKM. The CDR3 is made up of 16 amino acids. CDR3 DNA: TGTGCCAGCACCCCGGGGACAGGGAGGGTCACAGATACGCAGTATTTT. Protein product: CASTPGTGRVTDTQYF.

The gene calls are TRBV24-1 and TRBJ2-2; D not certain. Germline V gene sequence: CDR1 KGHDR, CDR2 SFDVKD. The V end lost 10 bases, the J end lost 2 bases, and 16 bases lay between the germline ends. The CDR3 has 15 residues. The chain's CDR3 is CATRRGYTNTGELFF. The CDR3 coding sequence is TGTGCCACTAGAAGAGGCTACACTAACACCGGGGAGCTGTTTTTT.

The chain carries TRBV2 and TRBJ1-5, with D unresolved. Germline CDR1 SNHLY, CDR2 FYNNEI. The CDR3 extends over 14 amino acids. V shed 4 bases and J shed 3 bases, with 10 bases lying between them. The CDR3 region has the DNA TGTGCCAGCAGTGTGGAGCAGTTCAATCAGCCCCAGCATTTT. It translates to CASSVEQFNQPQHF.

The chain is built from TRBV12-5 and TRBJ2-1, with 9 bases lining up with TRBD1. J was trimmed by 9 bases and V by 0 bases; bases with no gene match: 15. This CDR3 comprises 18 residues. The V gene's germline CDR1 is LGHNT and CDR2 FRNRAP. The CDR3 region is CASGLVPTPGQGFSEQFF. CDR3 coding DNA: TGTGCTAGTGGTTTGGTACCGACCCCGGGACAGGGATTTAGTGAGCAGTTCTTC.

The chain joins TRBV7-3 to TRBJ1-2; TRBD1 matches at 7 bases. The V gene end was trimmed by 5 bases and the J gene end by 8 bases; junction bases not matched to a gene: 5. CDR1 is SGHTA and CDR2 is FQGTGA in the germline V gene. CDR3 length equals 12 residues. This CDR3 is CASSLEGAGYTF. The CDR3 DNA is TGTGCCAGCAGCCTTGAGGGGGCGGGCTACACCTTC.

V is TRBV28 and J is TRBJ2-7, with 11 bases matching TRBD1. This CDR3 spans 14 amino acids. Germline CDR1 MDHEN, CDR2 SYDVKM. The J segment lost 3 bases and the V segment lost 7 bases, leaving 5 bases of the junction unmatched. The CDR3 nucleotides are TGTGCCAGCACTACCGGGACAGGGGGCTACGAGCAGTACTTC. Protein: CASTTGTGGYEQYF.

This sequence joins TRBV5-5 and TRBJ2-1; tentatively, D is TRBD2 (5 bases). The CDR3 runs to 15 residues. Germline values: CDR1 SGHKS, CDR2 YYEKEE (reference sequence). The germline V and J ends were trimmed by 0 bases and 3 bases, with 10 bases remaining between them. The CDR3 spells CASSLATGFYNEQFF. The CDR3 DNA is TGTGCCAGCAGCTTGGCAACGGGATTCTACAATGAGCAGTTCTTC.

This clone showed up just once. In DNA, the CDR3 is TGTGCCAGCAGTTTAGTGGAGGGGACCCAGTACTTC. Its translation: CASSLVEGTQYF. The gene calls are TRBV28 and TRBJ2-5; possible D gene TRBD2, 6 bases. The V and J ends lost 2 bases and 7 bases respectively, with 8 bases between them. Germline V gives CDR1 MDHEN, CDR2 SYDVKM. CDR3 size: 12 residues.

The chain couples TRBV5-4 to TRBJ1-1; D remains ambiguous. This CDR3 contains 14 residues. The germline V gene has CDR1 SGHNT and CDR2 YYREEE (reference sequence). Trimming removed 2 bases at V and 1 base at J, with 9 bases between. The chain's CDR3 is CASSFRGGNTEAFF. DNA for the CDR3: TGTGCCAGCAGCTTTCGGGGTGGGAACACTGAAGCTTTCTTT.

The rearrangement uses TRBV10-3 and TRBJ2-2, with TRBD1 matching 7 bases. CDR1 and CDR2 from the germline V gene are ENHRY and SYGVKD. This CDR3 spans 14 amino acids. Trimming at V came to 5 bases and at J to 7 bases, leaving 7 bases not matched to a gene. CDR3 sequence reads: CAISRQGANGELFF. The DNA of the CDR3 is TGTGCCATCAGTCGACAGGGTGCGAACGGGGAGCTGTTTTTT.

The chain joins TRBV4-2 to TRBJ2-7, with a weak D call TRBD2 (5 bases). CDR1 is LGHNA and CDR2 is YNFKEQ in the germline V gene. The germline V and J ends were trimmed by 2 bases and 3 bases, with 11 bases remaining between them. CDR3 length equals 14 residues. As DNA, the CDR3 is TGTGCCAGCAGCCAAAACGACGGGGACTACGAGCAGTACTTC. Translation gives CASSQNDGDYEQYF.

This sequence joins TRBV5-1 and TRBJ2-1, with 8 bases that match TRBD2. V lost 3 bases and J lost 5; bases outside the gene matches: 7. Germline V gene lookup returns CDR1 SGHRS and CDR2 YFSETQ. CDR3 size: 15 residues. CDR3 nucleotides: TGCGCCAGCAGCTGGCTGGGGCGGGGGGACAATGAGCAGTTCTTC. Amino acids: CASSWLGRGDNEQFF.

The chain uses TRBV6-5 and TRBJ1-1, with 8 bases that match TRBD1. With V trimmed by 6 bases and J by 5 bases, 5 bases remained unmatched. CDR1 and CDR2 (germline): MNHEY, SVGAGI. This CDR3 spans 13 amino acids. The CDR3 coding sequence is TGTGCCAGCAGAAGACAGGGGTTGACTGAAGCTTTCTTT. It is translated as CASRRQGLTEAFF.

The V gene is TRBV28, the J gene TRBJ2-7; tentatively, D is TRBD1 (6 bases). V was shortened by 6 bases and J by 3 bases, with 9 bases between the two germline ends. The CDR3 totals 12 residues. Germline CDR1 reads MDHEN; CDR2 reads SYDVKM. The CDR3 DNA reads TGTGCCAGCAGAGGACAGAGCTACGAGCAGTACTTC. Amino acids: CASRGQSYEQYF.

The V call is TRBV30, the J call TRBJ1-3; D unclear. Germline V gene sequence: CDR1 GTSNPN, CDR2 SVGIG (reference sequence). The V and J ends lost 2 bases and 5 bases respectively, with 7 bases between them. The CDR3 is 12 residues long. In DNA, the CDR3 is TGTGCCTGGAGTTCCGTCCGAAACACCATATATTTT. Protein product: CAWSSVRNTIYF.

The chain carries TRBV4-1 and TRBJ2-6, with 10 bases aligning to TRBD2. This CDR3 has 19 amino acids. V lost 1 base, J lost 1 base, and 7 bases stayed unmatched. CDR1 is MGHRA and CDR2 is YSYEKL in the germline V gene. The CDR3 loop is CASSQVGLAVTSGANVLTF. The DNA of the CDR3 is TGCGCCAGCAGCCAAGTCGGACTAGCGGTTACTTCTGGGGCCAACGTCCTGACTTTC.